Only a few counts were recorded for the clone carrying this T cell receptor (beta chain). The antigen is unknown. The data were taken from a study of regulatory T cells in long-lasting Graves disease. Germline CDR1 SGHAT, CDR2 FQNNGV. The length of the CDR3 is 17 residues. V lost 0 bases, J lost 11 bases, and 22 bases lay in between. Time point of the sample: persistent/refractory GD, antithyroid drugs over 5 years with positive TRAb. PBMC RNA served as the TCR library source. Findings and limits, study-wide: Persistent Graves' patients had lower TCR diversity than newly diagnosed ones. TRBV28 was favored in persistent disease, as were TRBJ1-2 and TRBJ2-5.

Library construction for TCR beta used iRepertoire HTBI primers and Arm-PCR of CDR3 regions. TCRdb called the multiplex PCR reads again in MiXCR, with one record for every CDR3 protein. This sample has 400,000 to 500,000 distinct CDR3 sequences, with roughly 20% found just once. The sample was peripheral blood mononuclear cells (PBMCs), taken when the disease was refractory, from a patient treated with antithyroid drugs. The rearrangement joins TRBV11-2 to TRBJ1-4, with a weak D call TRBD1 (6 bases). The TCR comes from a female donor with Graves disease. The CDR3 coding sequence is TGTGCCAGCAGCTTAGACCTAATCGGACCCCGGGGGGGCAAACTGTTTTTT. This gives the protein CASSLDLIGPRGGKLFF.